This TCR beta chain was captured by sequencing in a study of T cell changes during pregnancy in multiple sclerosis. Produced via immunoSEQ multiplex PCR; TCRdb's table is partial and in-frame only. The sample holds roughly 42,000 clones, 85% to 90% seen once. The junction had 4 bases not matched to a gene; V was cut back by 2 bases and J by 9 bases. The CDR3 sequence is 14 residues long. Germline V lookup: CDR1 MNHEY, CDR2 SMNVEV (reference sequence). The receptor was derived from a female donor with multiple sclerosis, enrolled in a pregnancy study. Sequencing was performed on CD4+ T cells from peripheral blood mononuclear cells, taken in the first trimester of pregnancy. This rearrangement joins TRBV27 to TRBJ2-1, with 10 positions matching TRBD2. The CDR3 sequence is CASSLLAGESEQFF. The CDR3 DNA is TGTGCCAGCAGTTTACTAGCGGGAGAGTCTGAGCAGTTCTTC.